This T cell receptor beta chain is drawn from a study of T-cell reconstitution after alpha-beta-depleted transplantation in children. Regarding the study as a whole: It was surviving recipient T cells and thymic progenitors that gave some patients high TCRbeta diversity at day 60.

This clonotype was picked up a small number of times. Its antigen is undetermined. The V segment lost 0 bases and the J segment 3 bases; nucleotides outside the gene matches: 6. The CDR3 runs 16 residues. Unique molecular identifiers tagged the TCRbeta library. MiXCR was run by TCRdb on the PCR reads, yielding one entry per CDR3 protein. Of about 900,000 distinct CDR3 sequences in the sample, about 26% were seen once. Source: PBMCs, mostly from graft donor cells, taken 360 days after TCRalphabeta/CD19-depleted stem cell transplant. The receptor's source is a boy younger than two who had a stem cell transplant for SCID, so the T cells may come from the graft donor. V is TRBV12-3 or TRBV12-4 and J is TRBJ2-7, with 9 bases aligning to TRBD1. The CDR3 coding sequence is TGTGCCAGCAGTTTAGCTCCGGGACAGGGTATCTACGAGCAGTACTTC. This gives the protein CASSLAPGQGIYEQYF.